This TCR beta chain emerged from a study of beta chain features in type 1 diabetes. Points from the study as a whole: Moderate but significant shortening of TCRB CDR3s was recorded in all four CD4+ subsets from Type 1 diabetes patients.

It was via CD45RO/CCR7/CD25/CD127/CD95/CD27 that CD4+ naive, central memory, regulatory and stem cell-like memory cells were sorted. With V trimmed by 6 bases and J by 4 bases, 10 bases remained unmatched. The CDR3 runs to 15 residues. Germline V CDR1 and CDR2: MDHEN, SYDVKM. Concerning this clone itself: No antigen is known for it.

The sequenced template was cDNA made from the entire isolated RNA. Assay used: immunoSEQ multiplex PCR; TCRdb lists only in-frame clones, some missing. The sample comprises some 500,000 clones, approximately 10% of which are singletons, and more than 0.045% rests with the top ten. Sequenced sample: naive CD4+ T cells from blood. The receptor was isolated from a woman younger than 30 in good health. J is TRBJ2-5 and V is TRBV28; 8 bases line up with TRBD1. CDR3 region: CASRGDQGARETQYF. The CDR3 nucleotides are TGTGCCAGCAGAGGGGACCAGGGGGCTCGAGAGACCCAGTACTTC.